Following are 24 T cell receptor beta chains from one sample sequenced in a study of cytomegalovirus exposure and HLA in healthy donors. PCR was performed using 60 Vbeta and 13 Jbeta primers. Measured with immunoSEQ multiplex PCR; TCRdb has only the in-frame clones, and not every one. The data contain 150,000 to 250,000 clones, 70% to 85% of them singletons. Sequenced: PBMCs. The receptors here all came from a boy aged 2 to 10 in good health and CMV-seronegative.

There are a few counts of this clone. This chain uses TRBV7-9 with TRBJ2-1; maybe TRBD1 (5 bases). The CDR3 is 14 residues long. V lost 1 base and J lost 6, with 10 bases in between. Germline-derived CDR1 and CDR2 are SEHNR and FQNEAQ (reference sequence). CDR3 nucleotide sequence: TGTGCCAGCAGCTTAGAGGGGCGAACCAATGAGCAGTTCTTC. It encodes CASSLEGRTNEQFF. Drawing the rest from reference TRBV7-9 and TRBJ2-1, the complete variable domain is DTGVSQNPRHKITKRGQNVTFRCDPISEHNRLYWYRQTLGQGPEFLTYFQNEAQLEKSRLLSDRFSAERPKGSFSTLEIQRTEQGDSAMYLCASSLEGRTNEQFFGPGTRLTVL.

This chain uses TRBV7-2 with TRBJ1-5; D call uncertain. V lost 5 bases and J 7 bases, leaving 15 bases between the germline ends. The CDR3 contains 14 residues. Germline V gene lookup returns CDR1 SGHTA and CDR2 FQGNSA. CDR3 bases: TGTGCCAGCAGCCCCGAGGCCCTTGAGCAGCCCCAGCATTTT. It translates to CASSPEALEQPQHF. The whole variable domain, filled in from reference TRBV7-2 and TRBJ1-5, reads GAGVSQSPSNKVTEKGKDVELRCDPISGHTALYWYRQSLGQGLEFLIYFQGNSAPDKSGLPSDRFSAERTGGSVSTLTIQRTQQEDSAVYLCASSPEALEQPQHFGDGTRLSIL.

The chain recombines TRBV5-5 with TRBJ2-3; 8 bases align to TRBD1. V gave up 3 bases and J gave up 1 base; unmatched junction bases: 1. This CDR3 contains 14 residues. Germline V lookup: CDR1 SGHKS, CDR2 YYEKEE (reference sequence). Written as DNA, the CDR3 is TGTGCCAGCAGCTCGACAGGGGGCACAGATACGCAGTATTTT. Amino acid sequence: CASSSTGGTDTQYF.

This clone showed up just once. The CDR3 nucleotides are TGTGCCAGCAGCTTACGAGGGCCCCTGGATACGCAGTATTTT. This translates into CASSLRGPLDTQYF. The V and J genes are TRBV7-2 and TRBJ2-3, with D possibly matching TRBD2 (5 bases). Looked up from germline, CDR1 is SGHTA and CDR2 is FQGNSA. This CDR3 comprises 14 residues. The V and J ends lost 2 bases and 6 bases respectively, with 12 bases between them.

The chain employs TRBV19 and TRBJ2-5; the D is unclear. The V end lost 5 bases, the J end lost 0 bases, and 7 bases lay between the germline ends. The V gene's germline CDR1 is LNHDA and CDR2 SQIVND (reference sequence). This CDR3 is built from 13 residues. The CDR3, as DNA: TGTGCCAGTAGTCCCTCGTACCAAGAGACCCAGTACTTC. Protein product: CASSPSYQETQYF.

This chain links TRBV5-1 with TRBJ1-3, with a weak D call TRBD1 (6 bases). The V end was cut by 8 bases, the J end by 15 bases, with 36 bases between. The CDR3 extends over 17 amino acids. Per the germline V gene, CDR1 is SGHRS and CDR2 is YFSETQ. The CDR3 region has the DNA TGCGCCAGTCCTTGGGGGGGGGCTGGGTTTGTCCCTCGGGCAACATATTTT. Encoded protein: CASPWGGAGFVPRATYF.

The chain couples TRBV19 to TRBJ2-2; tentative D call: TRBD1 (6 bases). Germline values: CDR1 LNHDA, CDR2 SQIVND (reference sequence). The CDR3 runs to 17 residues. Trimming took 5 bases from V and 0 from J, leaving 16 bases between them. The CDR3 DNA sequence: TGTGCCAGTAGTCCTCCCCCACAGGGCGCGAACACCGGGGAGCTGTTTTTT. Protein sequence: CASSPPPQGANTGELFF.

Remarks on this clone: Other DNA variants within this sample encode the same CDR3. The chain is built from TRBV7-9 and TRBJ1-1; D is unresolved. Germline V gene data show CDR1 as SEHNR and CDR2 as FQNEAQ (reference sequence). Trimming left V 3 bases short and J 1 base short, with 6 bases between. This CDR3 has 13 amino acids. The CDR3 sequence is CASSFGGNTEAFF. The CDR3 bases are TGTGCCAGCAGCTTTGGCGGGAACACTGAAGCTTTCTTT.

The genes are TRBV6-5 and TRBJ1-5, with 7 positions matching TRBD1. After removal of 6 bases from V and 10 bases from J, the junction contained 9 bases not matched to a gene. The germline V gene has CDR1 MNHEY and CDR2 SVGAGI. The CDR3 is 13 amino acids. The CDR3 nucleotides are TGTGCCAGCAGCTCCGGACAGGCCGTACCCCAGCATTTT. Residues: CASSSGQAVPQHF.

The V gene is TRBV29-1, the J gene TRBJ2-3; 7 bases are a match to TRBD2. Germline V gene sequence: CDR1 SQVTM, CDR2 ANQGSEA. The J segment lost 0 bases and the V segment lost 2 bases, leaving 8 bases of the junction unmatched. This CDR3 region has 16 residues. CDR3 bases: TGCAGCGTTGAATGGTGGACGGGGGGAAGCACAGATACGCAGTATTTT. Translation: CSVEWWTGGSTDTQYF.

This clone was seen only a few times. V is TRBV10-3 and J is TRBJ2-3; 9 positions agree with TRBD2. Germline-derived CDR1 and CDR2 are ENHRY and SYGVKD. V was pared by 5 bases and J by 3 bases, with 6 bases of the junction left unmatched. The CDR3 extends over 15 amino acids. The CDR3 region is CAISRGGARTDTQYF. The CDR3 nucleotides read TGTGCCATCAGTCGCGGGGGGGCCAGGACAGATACGCAGTATTTT.

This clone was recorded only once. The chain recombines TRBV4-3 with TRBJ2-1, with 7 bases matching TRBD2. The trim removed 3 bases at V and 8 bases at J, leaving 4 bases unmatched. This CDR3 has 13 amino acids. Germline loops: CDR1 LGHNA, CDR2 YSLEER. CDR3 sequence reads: CASSQRLADEQFF. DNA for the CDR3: TGCGCCAGCAGCCAGAGACTAGCCGATGAGCAGTTCTTC.

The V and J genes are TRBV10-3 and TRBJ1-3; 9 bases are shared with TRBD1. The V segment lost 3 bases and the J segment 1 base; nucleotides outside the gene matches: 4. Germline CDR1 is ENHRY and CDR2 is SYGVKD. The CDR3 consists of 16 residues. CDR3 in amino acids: CAISDPGQGSGNTIYF. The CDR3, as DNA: TGTGCCATCAGTGACCCGGGACAGGGTTCTGGAAACACCATATATTTT.

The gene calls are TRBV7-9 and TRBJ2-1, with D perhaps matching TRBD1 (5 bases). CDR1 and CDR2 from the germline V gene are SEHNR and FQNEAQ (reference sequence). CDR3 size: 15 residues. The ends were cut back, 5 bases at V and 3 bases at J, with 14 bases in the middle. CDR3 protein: CASSPSGQGYNEQFF. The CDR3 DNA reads TGTGCCAGCAGCCCATCTGGGCAGGGCTACAATGAGCAGTTCTTC.

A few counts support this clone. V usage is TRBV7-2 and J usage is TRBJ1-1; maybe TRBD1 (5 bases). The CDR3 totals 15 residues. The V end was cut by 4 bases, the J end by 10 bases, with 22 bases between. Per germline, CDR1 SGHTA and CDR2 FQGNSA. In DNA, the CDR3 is TGTGCCAGCAGCTCAGGTCCGGGGGAGGGTCTCGGAGCTTTCTTT. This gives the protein CASSSGPGEGLGAFF.

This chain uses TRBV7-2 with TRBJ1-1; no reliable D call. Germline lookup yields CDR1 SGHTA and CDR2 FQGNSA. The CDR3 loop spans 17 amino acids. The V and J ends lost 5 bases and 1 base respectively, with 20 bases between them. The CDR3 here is CASSPFPGAGQNTEAFF. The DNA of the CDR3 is TGTGCCAGCAGCCCCTTCCCAGGTGCAGGCCAGAACACTGAAGCTTTCTTT.

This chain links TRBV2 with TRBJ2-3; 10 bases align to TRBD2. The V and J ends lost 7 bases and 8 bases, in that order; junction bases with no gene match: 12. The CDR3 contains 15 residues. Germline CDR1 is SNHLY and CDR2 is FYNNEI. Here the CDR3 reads CASKIAGGPPSTQYF. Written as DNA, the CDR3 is TGTGCCAGCAAGATAGCGGGGGGCCCTCCTAGTACGCAGTATTTT.

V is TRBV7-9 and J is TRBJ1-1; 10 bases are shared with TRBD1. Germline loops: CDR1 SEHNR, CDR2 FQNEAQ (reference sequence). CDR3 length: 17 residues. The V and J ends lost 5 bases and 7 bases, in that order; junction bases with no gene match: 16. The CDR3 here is CASSVRGIGTGALEAFF. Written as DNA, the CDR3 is TGTGCCAGCAGCGTGCGGGGGATTGGGACAGGGGCTCTTGAAGCTTTCTTT. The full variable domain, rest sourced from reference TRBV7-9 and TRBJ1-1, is DTGVSQNPRHKITKRGQNVTFRCDPISEHNRLYWYRQTLGQGPEFLTYFQNEAQLEKSRLLSDRFSAERPKGSFSTLEIQRTEQGDSAMYLCASSVRGIGTGALEAFFGQGTRLTVV.

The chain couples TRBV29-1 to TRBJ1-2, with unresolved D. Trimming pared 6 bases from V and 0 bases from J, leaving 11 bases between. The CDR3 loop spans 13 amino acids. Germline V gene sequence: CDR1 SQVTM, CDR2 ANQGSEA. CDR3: CSVLTRTNYGYTF. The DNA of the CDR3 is TGCAGCGTACTGACACGAACTAACTATGGCTACACCTTC.

The CDR3 nucleotides are TGTGCCAGCAGAGAAACCGGGACAGGGGCCTACGAGCAGTACTTC. Amino acid sequence: CASRETGTGAYEQYF. The rearrangement links TRBV6-1 to TRBJ2-7; 10 bases are shared with TRBD1. With 6 bases clipped from V and 2 bases from J, the junction kept 7 bases outside the gene matches. The CDR3 consists of 15 residues. Germline V gene sequence: CDR1 MNHNS, CDR2 SASEGT.

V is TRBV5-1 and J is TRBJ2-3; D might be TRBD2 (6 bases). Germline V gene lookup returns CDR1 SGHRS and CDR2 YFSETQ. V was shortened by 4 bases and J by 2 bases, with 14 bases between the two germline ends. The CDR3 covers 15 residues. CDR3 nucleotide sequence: TGCGCCAGCAGCCCCGGGACTCCAAACACAGATACGCAGTATTTT. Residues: CASSPGTPNTDTQYF.

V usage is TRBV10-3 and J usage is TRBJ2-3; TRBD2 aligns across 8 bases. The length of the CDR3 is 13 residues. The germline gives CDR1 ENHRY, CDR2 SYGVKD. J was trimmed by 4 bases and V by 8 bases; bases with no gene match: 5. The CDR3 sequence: CAIEIAGSDTQYF. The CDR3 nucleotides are TGTGCCATCGAAATAGCGGGGTCAGATACGCAGTATTTT.

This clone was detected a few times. CDR3 protein: CASSERGQGNQPQHF. In DNA form, the CDR3 reads TGCGCCAGCAGTGAAAGAGGACAGGGCAATCAGCCCCAGCATTTT. This rearrangement joins TRBV10-2 to TRBJ1-5, with TRBD1 matching over 7 bases. J gave up 2 bases and V 3 bases, and 4 bases lay outside the gene matches. Germline-derived CDR1 and CDR2 are WSHSY and SAAADI. The CDR3 spans 15 residues.

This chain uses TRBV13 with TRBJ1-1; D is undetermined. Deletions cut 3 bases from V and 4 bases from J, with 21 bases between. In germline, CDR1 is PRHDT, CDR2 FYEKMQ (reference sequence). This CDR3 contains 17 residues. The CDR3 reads CASSFSGLSAFGTEAFF. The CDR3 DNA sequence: TGTGCCAGCAGCTTTAGCGGCCTTTCGGCCTTTGGCACTGAAGCTTTCTTT.